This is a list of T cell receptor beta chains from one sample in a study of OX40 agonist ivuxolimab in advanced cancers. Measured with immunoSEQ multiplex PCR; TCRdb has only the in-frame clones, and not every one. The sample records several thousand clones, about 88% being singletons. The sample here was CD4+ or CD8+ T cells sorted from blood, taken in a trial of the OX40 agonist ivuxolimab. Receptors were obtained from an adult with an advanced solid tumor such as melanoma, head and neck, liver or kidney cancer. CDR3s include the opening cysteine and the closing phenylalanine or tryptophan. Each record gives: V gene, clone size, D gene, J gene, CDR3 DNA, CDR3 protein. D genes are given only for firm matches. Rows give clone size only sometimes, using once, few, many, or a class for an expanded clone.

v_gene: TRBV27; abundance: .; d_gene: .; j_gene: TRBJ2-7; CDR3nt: TGTGCCAGCGGGCCTAACTCCTACGAGCAGTACTTC; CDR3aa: CASGPNSYEQYF
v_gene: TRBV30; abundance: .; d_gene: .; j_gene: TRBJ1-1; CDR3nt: TGTGCCTGGACCAACACCGGGTTTGAAGCTTTCTTT; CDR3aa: CAWTNTGFEAFF
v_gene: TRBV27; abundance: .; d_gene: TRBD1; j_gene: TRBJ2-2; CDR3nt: TGTGCCAGCACCTCCAATTGGGGACAGGGGTTCGCCGGGGAGCTGTTTTTT; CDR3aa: CASTSNWGQGFAGELFF
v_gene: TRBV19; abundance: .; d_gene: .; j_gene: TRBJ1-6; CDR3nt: TGTGCCAGTAGTATCGCCGTGGCAGCTTCAAATTCACCCCTCCACTTT; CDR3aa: CASSIAVAASNSPLHF
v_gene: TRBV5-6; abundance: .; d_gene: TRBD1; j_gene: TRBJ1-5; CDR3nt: TGTGCCAGCAGCTTACAGGGGAGTCGTCAGCCCCAGCATTTT; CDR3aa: CASSLQGSRQPQHF
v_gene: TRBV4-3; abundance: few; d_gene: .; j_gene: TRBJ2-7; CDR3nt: TGCGCCAGCAGCCAAGGAACGGGTCTCTCCTACGAGCAGTACTTC; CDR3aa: CASSQGTGLSYEQYF
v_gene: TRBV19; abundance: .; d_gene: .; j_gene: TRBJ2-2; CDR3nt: TGTGCCACATTCGCGAACACCGGGGAGCTGTTTTTT; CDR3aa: CATFANTGELFF
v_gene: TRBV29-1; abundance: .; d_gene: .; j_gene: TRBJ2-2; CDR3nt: TGCAGCGTTGCGGGGGCGAATACCGGGGAGCTGTTTTTT; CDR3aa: CSVAGANTGELFF
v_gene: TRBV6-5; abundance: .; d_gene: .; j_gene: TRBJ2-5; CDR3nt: TGTGCCAGCAGTTACCTCCGGGATTCGTACCAAGAGACCCAGTACTTC; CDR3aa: CASSYLRDSYQETQYF
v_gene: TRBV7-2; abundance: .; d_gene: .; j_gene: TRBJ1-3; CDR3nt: TGTGCCAGCAGCTTAGAAGCAGCGGTCGCTGGAAACACCATATATTTT; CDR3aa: CASSLEAAVAGNTIYF
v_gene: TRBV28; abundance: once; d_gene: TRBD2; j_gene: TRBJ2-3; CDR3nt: TGTGCCAGCAGTTTATTTAGCGGGGGCACAGATACGCAGTATTTT; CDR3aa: CASSLFSGGTDTQYF
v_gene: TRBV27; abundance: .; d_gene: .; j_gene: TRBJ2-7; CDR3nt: TGTGCCAGCAGTTTATACACAGTACCCTACGAGCAGTACTTC; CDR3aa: CASSLYTVPYEQYF
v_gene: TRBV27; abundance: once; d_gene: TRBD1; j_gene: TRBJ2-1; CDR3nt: TGTGCCAGCAGTTTTGGAGACAGGGCCAATGAGCAGTTCTTC; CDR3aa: CASSFGDRANEQFF
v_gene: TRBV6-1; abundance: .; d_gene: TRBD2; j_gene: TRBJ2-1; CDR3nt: TGTGCCAGCAGTGATTGGCGGGAGATGCTCAATGAGCAGTTCTTC; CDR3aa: CASSDWREMLNEQFF
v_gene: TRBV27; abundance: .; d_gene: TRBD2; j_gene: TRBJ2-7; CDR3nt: TGTGCCAGCAGCCCCACTAGCGGGGGGGCTGGGTCCTACGAGCAGTACTTC; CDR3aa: CASSPTSGGAGSYEQYF
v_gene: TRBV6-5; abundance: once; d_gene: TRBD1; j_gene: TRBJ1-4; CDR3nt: TGTGCCAGCAGTTACTATGGGACAGGGAGTGAAAAACTGTTTTTT; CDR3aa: CASSYYGTGSEKLFF
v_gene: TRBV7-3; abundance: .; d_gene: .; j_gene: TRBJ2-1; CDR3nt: TGTGCCAGCAGCTTAGTCCTAGCTCCGTACAATGAGCAGTTCTTC; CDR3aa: CASSLVLAPYNEQFF
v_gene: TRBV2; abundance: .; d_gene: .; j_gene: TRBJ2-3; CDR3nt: TGTGCCAGCAGTGAATTGGTCAGACACACAGATACGCAGTATTTT; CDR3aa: CASSELVRHTDTQYF
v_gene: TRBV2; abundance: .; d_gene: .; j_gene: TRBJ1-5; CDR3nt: TGTGCCAGCAGTAAACATAATCAGCCCCAGCATTTT; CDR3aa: CASSKHNQPQHF
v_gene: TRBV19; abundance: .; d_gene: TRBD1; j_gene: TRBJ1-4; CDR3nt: TGTGCCAGTAGTCCAGGGGGCGCCGATGAAAAACTGTTTTTT; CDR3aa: CASSPGGADEKLFF
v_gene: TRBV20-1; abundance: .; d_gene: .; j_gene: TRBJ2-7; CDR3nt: TGCAGTGTGGAGACCTACGAGCAGTACTTC; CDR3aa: CSVETYEQYF
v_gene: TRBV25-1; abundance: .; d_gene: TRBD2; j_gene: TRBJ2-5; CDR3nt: TGTGCCAGCAGTGATTGGGGAGGGGAGACCCAGTACTTC; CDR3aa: CASSDWGGETQYF
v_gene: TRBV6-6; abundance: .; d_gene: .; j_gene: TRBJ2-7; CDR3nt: TGTGCCAGCAGTTACCCCTGGGCGGACAGCTCCTACGAGCAGTACTTC; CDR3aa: CASSYPWADSSYEQYF
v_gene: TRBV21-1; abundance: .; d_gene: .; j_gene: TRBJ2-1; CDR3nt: TGTGCCAGCAGCAAAAAGACTATTTACAATGAGCAGTTCTTC; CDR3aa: CASSKKTIYNEQFF
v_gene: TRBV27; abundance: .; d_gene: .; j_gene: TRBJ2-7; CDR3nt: TGTGCCAGCAGTTTTGGCAGGGGCTACGAGCAGTACTTC; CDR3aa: CASSFGRGYEQYF
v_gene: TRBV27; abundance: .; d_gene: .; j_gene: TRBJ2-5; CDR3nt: TGTGCCAGCAGTTTAGGGACCGACGCGGCCCAGTACTTC; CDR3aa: CASSLGTDAAQYF
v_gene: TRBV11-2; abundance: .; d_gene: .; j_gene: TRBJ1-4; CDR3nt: TGTGCCAGCAGCTTAGATTACAGGGACACTAATGAAAAACTGTTTTTT; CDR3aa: CASSLDYRDTNEKLFF